This section outlines one TCR beta chain sequence together with its context. The sample is drawn from a study of cytomegalovirus exposure and HLA in healthy donors. Germline-derived CDR1 and CDR2 are LGHNA and YNFKEQ. Losses at the gene ends were 4 bases for V and 2 bases for J; bases not matched to a gene: 10. This CDR3 spans 17 amino acids. 13 Jbeta primers and 60 Vbeta primers were used for the PCR. Generated by immunoSEQ multiplex PCR, the TCRdb table keeps only in-frame clones and is missing some. The table includes approximately 170,000 clones, roughly four fifths detected once. The chain links TRBV4-2 to TRBJ2-5; 10 bases line up with TRBD2. Sequencing used PBMCs. This TCR came from a woman under 40 in good health and CMV-seropositive. CDR3 amino acids: CASSPPGLAAIQETQYF. Here the CDR3 DNA reads TGTGCCAGCAGCCCCCCTGGACTAGCGGCGATACAAGAGACCCAGTACTTC.